This T cell receptor beta chain was sequenced in a study of OX40 agonist ivuxolimab in advanced cancers. Germline V lookup: CDR1 ENHRY, CDR2 SYGVKD. This CDR3 is 13 amino acids long. V was trimmed by 6 bases and J by 1 base, leaving 6 bases between them. Using immunoSEQ multiplex PCR, the repertoire was profiled, and TCRdb retains in-frame clones only, with some absent. The sample lists some 70,000 clones; roughly nine tenths were seen once. Patients who had autoimmune disease history or got systemic immunosuppression were left out. The chain uses TRBV10-3 and TRBJ2-2, with D possibly matching TRBD2 (6 bases). The sample in question was CD4+ or CD8+ T cells sorted from blood, obtained in a trial of the OX40 agonist ivuxolimab. The clonotype comes from an adult with an advanced solid tumor such as melanoma, head and neck, liver or kidney cancer. This chain's CDR3 is CAISGGNTGELFF. The CDR3 DNA follows: TGTGCCATCAGCGGGGGGAACACCGGGGAGCTGTTTTTT.